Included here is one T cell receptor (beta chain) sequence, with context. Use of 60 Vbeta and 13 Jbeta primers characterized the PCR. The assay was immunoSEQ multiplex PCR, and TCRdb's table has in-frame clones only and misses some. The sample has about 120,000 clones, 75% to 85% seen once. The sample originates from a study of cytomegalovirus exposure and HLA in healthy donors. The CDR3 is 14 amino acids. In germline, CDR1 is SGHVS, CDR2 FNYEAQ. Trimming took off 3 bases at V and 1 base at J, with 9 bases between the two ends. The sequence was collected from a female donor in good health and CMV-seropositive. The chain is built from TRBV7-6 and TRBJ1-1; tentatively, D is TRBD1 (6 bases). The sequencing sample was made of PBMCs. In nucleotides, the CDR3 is TGTGCCAGCAGCTTTTCACAGGGGAACACTGAAGCTTTCTTT. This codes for CASSFSQGNTEAFF.